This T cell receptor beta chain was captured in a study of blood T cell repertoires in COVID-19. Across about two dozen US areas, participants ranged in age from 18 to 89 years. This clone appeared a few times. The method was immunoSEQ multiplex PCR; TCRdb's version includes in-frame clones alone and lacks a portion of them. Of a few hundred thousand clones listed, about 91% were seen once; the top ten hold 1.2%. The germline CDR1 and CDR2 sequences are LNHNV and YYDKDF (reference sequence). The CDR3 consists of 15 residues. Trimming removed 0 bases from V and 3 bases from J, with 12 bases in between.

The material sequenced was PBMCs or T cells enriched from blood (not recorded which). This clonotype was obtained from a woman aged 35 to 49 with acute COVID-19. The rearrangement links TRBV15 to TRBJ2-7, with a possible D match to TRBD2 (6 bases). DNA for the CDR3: TGTGCCACCAGCAGAGAACGCGGGGACCACTACGAGCAGTACTTC. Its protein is CATSRERGDHYEQYF.